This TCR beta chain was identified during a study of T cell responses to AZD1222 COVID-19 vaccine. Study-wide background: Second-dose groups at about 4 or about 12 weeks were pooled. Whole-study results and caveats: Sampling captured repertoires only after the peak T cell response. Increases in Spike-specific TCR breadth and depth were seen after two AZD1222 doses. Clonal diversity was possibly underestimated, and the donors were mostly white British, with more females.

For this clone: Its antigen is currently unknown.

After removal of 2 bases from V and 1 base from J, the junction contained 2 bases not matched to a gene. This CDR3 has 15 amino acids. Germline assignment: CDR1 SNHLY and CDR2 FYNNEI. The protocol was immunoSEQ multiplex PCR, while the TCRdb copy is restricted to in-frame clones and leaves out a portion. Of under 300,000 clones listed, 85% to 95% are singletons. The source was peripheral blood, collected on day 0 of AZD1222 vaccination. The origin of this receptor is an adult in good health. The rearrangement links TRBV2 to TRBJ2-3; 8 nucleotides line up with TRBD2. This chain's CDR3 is CASSEWRGGTDTQYF. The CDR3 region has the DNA TGTGCCAGCAGTGAATGGCGGGGGGGCACAGATACGCAGTATTTT.